The 3 T cell receptor beta chains listed next were all sequenced from one sample in a study. MiXCR, run by TCRdb on the 5' RACE reads, gives a single entry per CDR3 protein. The profile covers around 43,000 distinct CDR3 sequences, with 18% appearing a single time and 2.5% to 3% taken by the ten largest. The sequenced sample was naive CD4+ T cells sorted from a lymph node. Described subset: naive CD4+ T cells, CD4+CD45RA+CD25-. These TCRs come from a female donor with breast cancer.

The genes are TRBV12-3 or TRBV12-4 and TRBJ2-3; D call uncertain. This CDR3 region has 12 residues. Trimming left V 5 bases short and J 6 bases short, with 9 bases between. The CDR3 DNA sequence: TGTGCCAGCAGTCCACTCCGGGATACGCAGTATTTT. It codes for CASSPLRDTQYF.

This clonotype was seen at least ten times. V is TRBV7-3 and J is TRBJ2-2; D remains ambiguous. V lost 5 bases and J 2 bases, leaving 6 bases between the germline ends. This CDR3 contains 13 residues. CDR1 is SGHTA, CDR2 FQGTGA, per germline. The CDR3 protein is CASSPYNTGELFF. In nucleotides, the CDR3 is TGTGCCAGCAGCCCATACAACACCGGGGAGCTGTTTTTT.

This clonotype was seen repeatedly, ten times or more. This chain links TRBV20-1 with TRBJ2-4; no definite D call. This CDR3 comprises 13 residues. Germline V CDR1 and CDR2: DFQATT, SNEGSKA (reference sequence). V was trimmed by 1 base and J by 3 bases, leaving 7 bases between them. The CDR3 sequence is CSARGVGKNIQYF. In nucleotides, the CDR3 is TGCAGTGCTAGAGGAGTGGGCAAAAACATTCAGTACTTC.